Given below is one T cell receptor beta chain in context. The CDR3 is made up of 16 amino acids. V dropped 2 bases and J dropped 8 bases, with 19 bases sitting between them. The germline V gene encodes CDR1 LGHNA and CDR2 YSLEER. This sample is part of a study of blood T cell repertoires in COVID-19. Study background: Sources were T cells, B-cell-depleted T cells, or PBMCs; the material itself was cDNA or gDNA.

Repertoires were generated with immunoSEQ multiplex PCR, while TCRdb's copy carries only in-frame clones and drops some. The data contain about 35,000 clones, over 80% of them singletons. Sequencing used peripheral blood. The TCR comes from a man of 80 years or more with active COVID-19. The V call is TRBV4-3, the J call TRBJ2-1; the D gene is possibly TRBD2 (5 bases). The CDR3 protein is CASSQNLAVRVDEQFF. As DNA, the CDR3 is TGCGCCAGCAGCCAAAATCTAGCAGTAAGGGTAGATGAGCAGTTCTTC.